These 21 T cell receptor beta chains originate from one sample sequenced in a study of PD-1 blockade in classical Hodgkin lymphoma (dated by TCRdb to about 2020). This specimen's time point label, interpreted: cycle 4 day 1 (C4D1), after more than five weeks of nivolumab. All trial patients had relapsed after autologous stem cell transplantation, with cohorts A, B and C differing in prior brentuximab vedotin exposure. Using a Miltenyi CD4+ T cell isolation kit, CD4+ T cells were purified from thawed PBMCs through magnetic negative selection. The library relied on the immunoSEQ multiplex PCR assay. TCRdb stores this immuneACCESS table with in-frame sequences only. Part of the clones is absent; in the studies checked, under half of the shortfall reflects unresolved V genes, and no reason is known for the rest. Within this sample are about 32,000 clones, with 92% of them counted one time only. The top ten clones comprise 0.3% of the sample.

The material was CD4+ T cells from blood, obtained before the fourth cycle of nivolumab. These receptors were obtained from a human donor with classical Hodgkin lymphoma.

This clone appeared a single time. The chain carries TRBV4-2 and TRBJ2-1; the match to TRBD2 covers 7 bases. CDR3 length equals 17 residues. The trim removed 0 bases at V and 3 bases at J, leaving 8 bases unmatched. Germline V gene lookup returns CDR1 LGHNA and CDR2 YNFKEQ. The CDR3 nucleotides read TGTGCCAGCAGCCAAGAGGGGGTGGGACTAAACTACAATGAGCAGTTCTTC. This sequence encodes CASSQEGVGLNYNEQFF.

The count of this clone is one. As DNA, the CDR3 is TGTGCCAGCAGCGTAGGCGGGGAGTTCTCCTACGAGCAGTACTTC. It specifies CASSVGGEFSYEQYF. The rearrangement uses TRBV9 and TRBJ2-7, with a weak D call TRBD2 (6 bases). Germline values: CDR1 SGDLS, CDR2 YYNGEE. CDR3 length: 15 amino acids. V gave up 0 bases and J gave up 0 bases, with 10 bases separating them.

V gene TRBV28 combines with J gene TRBJ2-7, with 7 bases aligning to TRBD1. The CDR3 is 14 residues long. The ends lost 5 bases at V and 3 bases at J; junction bases unmatched: 7. CDR1 MDHEN and CDR2 SYDVKM come from the germline V gene. CDR3 sequence (DNA): TGTGCCAGCAGTCTCTACAGGGGTGGCTACGAGCAGTACTTC. It translates to CASSLYRGGYEQYF.

The CDR3 sequence: CASIGRTSGTNEQYF. In DNA form, the CDR3 reads TGTGCCAGCATAGGCCGGACTAGCGGGACGAACGAGCAGTACTTC. The genes are TRBV28 and TRBJ2-7; 12 bases match TRBD2. The germline CDR1 and CDR2 sequences are MDHEN and SYDVKM. After removal of 7 bases from V and 5 bases from J, the junction contained 9 bases not matched to a gene. CDR3 length: 15 amino acids.

V and J are TRBV7-8 and TRBJ2-1, with a tentative D call TRBD2 (5 bases). The ends were cut back, 5 bases at V and 9 bases at J, with 17 bases in the middle. Per germline, CDR1 SGHVS and CDR2 FQNEAQ. The CDR3 is 14 amino acids. CDR3 sequence: CASSGRTAGGEQFF. The DNA of the CDR3 is TGTGCCAGCAGCGGCCGGACTGCCGGTGGTGAGCAGTTCTTC.

This chain links TRBV7-9 with TRBJ2-7, with 7 bases that match TRBD2. CDR1 SEHNR and CDR2 FQNEAQ come from the germline V gene (reference sequence). The CDR3 is made up of 15 amino acids. The V segment lost 1 base and the J segment 0 bases; nucleotides outside the gene matches: 3. Here the CDR3 DNA reads TGTGCCAGCAGCTTAGGGGGCGGGAGCTCCTACGAGCAGTACTTC. This encodes CASSLGGGSSYEQYF.

This clone was recorded only once. The chain employs TRBV30 and TRBJ1-1; D gene uncertain. Trimming pared 3 bases from V and 0 bases from J, leaving 8 bases between. Germline V CDR1 and CDR2: GTSNPN, SVGIG (reference sequence). The CDR3 is 13 amino acids. The CDR3 sequence: CAWRSQLNTEAFF. CDR3 DNA: TGTGCCTGGAGGAGTCAATTGAACACTGAAGCTTTCTTT.

The chain recombines TRBV6-1 with TRBJ2-7; 8 bases are shared with TRBD2. The CDR3 is made up of 15 amino acids. Germline assignment: CDR1 MNHNS and CDR2 SASEGT. V trimming: 3 bases; J trimming: 2 bases; junction bases outside the gene matches: 6. This CDR3 reads CASSEPSGFPYEQYF. CDR3 nucleotides: TGTGCCAGCAGTGAGCCTAGCGGGTTTCCCTACGAGCAGTACTTC.

J is TRBJ2-1 and V is TRBV27; TRBD1 is a possible D gene (5 bases). V was shortened by 6 bases and J by 0 bases, with 12 bases between the two germline ends. The length of the CDR3 is 15 residues. The germline gives CDR1 MNHEY, CDR2 SMNVEV (reference sequence). The chain's CDR3 is CASRMGRSSYNEQFF. The CDR3 region has the DNA TGTGCCAGCAGAATGGGGCGGAGCTCCTACAATGAGCAGTTCTTC.

The chain uses TRBV29-1 and TRBJ2-7; D may be TRBD1 (8 bases). The CDR3 has 13 amino acids. The germline V gene has CDR1 SQVTM and CDR2 ANQGSEA. Trimming took 4 bases from V and 3 from J, leaving 13 bases between them. The CDR3 protein is CSVAQGGFYEQYF. Here the CDR3 DNA reads TGCAGCGTTGCACAGGGGGGGTTCTACGAGCAGTACTTC.

The count of this clone is one. The chain recombines TRBV10-3 with TRBJ2-6; maybe TRBD1 (5 bases). The germline gives CDR1 ENHRY, CDR2 SYGVKD. The V and J ends lost 1 base and 0 bases respectively, with 10 bases between them. The length of the CDR3 is 17 residues. The CDR3 spells CAISEYAGRSGANVLTF. The CDR3 DNA reads as TGTGCCATCAGTGAGTATGCAGGGCGCTCTGGGGCCAACGTCCTGACTTTC.

V gene TRBV30 combines with J gene TRBJ1-5; no definite D call. The ends were cut back, 1 base at V and 3 bases at J, with 16 bases in the middle. Germline CDR1 reads GTSNPN; CDR2 reads SVGIG (reference sequence). The CDR3 has 16 amino acids. This CDR3 reads CAWSGGRNQINQPQHF. CDR3 sequence (DNA): TGTGCCTGGAGTGGAGGTCGGAACCAGATCAATCAGCCCCAGCATTTT.

The rearrangement uses TRBV10-3 and TRBJ2-1; D perhaps matches TRBD1 (5 bases). The CDR3 sequence is 15 residues long. Germline CDR1 is ENHRY and CDR2 is SYGVKD. Trimming left V 6 bases short and J 0 bases short, with 12 bases between. The CDR3 coding sequence is TGTGCCATCAGGTCCTCAGGGTACTCCTACAATGAGCAGTTCTTC. This encodes CAIRSSGYSYNEQFF.

This sequence joins TRBV5-4 and TRBJ2-5; 7 bases are a match to TRBD1. The CDR3 sequence is 15 residues long. With 4 bases clipped from V and 5 bases from J, the junction kept 11 bases outside the gene matches. Per the germline V gene, CDR1 is SGHNT and CDR2 is YYREEE (reference sequence). CDR3 sequence: CASSSDRETWETQYF. The CDR3 DNA sequence: TGTGCCAGCAGCAGCGACAGGGAGACATGGGAGACCCAGTACTTC.

The rearrangement joins TRBV28 to TRBJ2-2; D not resolved. Germline CDR1 MDHEN, CDR2 SYDVKM. The CDR3 extends over 12 amino acids. V lost 7 bases and J lost 4, with 7 bases in between. CDR3 DNA sequence: TGTGCCAGCACGGTTACCACCGGGGAGCTGTTTTTT. Translated: CASTVTTGELFF.

The rearrangement uses TRBV5-1 and TRBJ2-5; 8 bases map to TRBD2. From germline, CDR1 is SGHRS and CDR2 YFSETQ. V lost 3 bases, J lost 2 bases, and 15 bases stayed unmatched. The CDR3 is 18 residues long. CDR3 residues: CASSSKRQSGSGQETQYF. CDR3 DNA sequence: TGCGCCAGCAGCTCGAAAAGACAGAGCGGGAGCGGTCAAGAGACCCAGTACTTC. Using reference TRBV5-1 and TRBJ2-5 for the parts outside the CDR3, the full variable domain is KAGVTQTPRYLIKTRGQQVTLSCSPISGHRSVSWYQQTPGQGLQFLFEYFSETQRNKGNFPGRFSGRQFSNSRSEMNVSTLELGDSALYLCASSSKRQSGSGQETQYFGPGTRLLVL.

This rearrangement joins TRBV10-3 to TRBJ1-1; a possible D gene is TRBD1 (6 bases). Germline lookup yields CDR1 ENHRY and CDR2 SYGVKD. The length of the CDR3 is 14 residues. V lost 0 bases, J lost 5 bases, and 10 bases lay in between. CDR3 protein: CAISESGAWTEAFF. In DNA form, the CDR3 reads TGTGCCATCAGTGAGTCGGGGGCTTGGACTGAAGCTTTCTTT.

The chain carries TRBV5-6 and TRBJ2-7; no clear D gene. Germline CDR1 and CDR2: SGHDT and YYEEEE. The CDR3 runs to 16 residues. V was trimmed by 0 bases and J by 0 bases, leaving 13 bases between them. The CDR3 DNA reads as TGTGCCAGCAGCTTGGAGGCGGCGGCCCCCTCCTACGAGCAGTACTTC. Protein: CASSLEAAAPSYEQYF.

The V call is TRBV6-1, the J call TRBJ2-4; 8 bases fit TRBD2. The CDR3 loop spans 15 amino acids. Germline loops: CDR1 MNHNS, CDR2 SASEGT. The trim removed 11 bases at V and 10 bases at J, leaving 19 bases unmatched. The CDR3 DNA sequence: TGTGCCGGCGGCCCGGGACTAGTATTTCGAACTATTCAGTACTTC. Residues: CAGGPGLVFRTIQYF.

This rearrangement joins TRBV6-5 to TRBJ1-3; no reliable D call. Germline V gene data show CDR1 as MNHEY and CDR2 as SVGAGI. CDR3 length equals 16 residues. V lost 6 bases, J lost 0 bases, and 15 bases lay in between. The chain's CDR3 is CASSYGPTVSGNTIYF. In DNA, the CDR3 is TGTGCCAGCAGCTACGGCCCTACAGTCTCTGGAAACACCATATATTTT.

This rearrangement joins TRBV7-3 to TRBJ2-5; 7 nucleotides align to TRBD2. The germline gives CDR1 SGHTA, CDR2 FQGTGA. V lost 5 bases to trimming and J lost 4 bases; unmatched junction nucleotides: 7. The CDR3 contains 14 residues. This CDR3 is CASSPLTSPETQYF. The CDR3 DNA follows: TGTGCCAGCAGCCCGCTGACTAGCCCAGAGACCCAGTACTTC.